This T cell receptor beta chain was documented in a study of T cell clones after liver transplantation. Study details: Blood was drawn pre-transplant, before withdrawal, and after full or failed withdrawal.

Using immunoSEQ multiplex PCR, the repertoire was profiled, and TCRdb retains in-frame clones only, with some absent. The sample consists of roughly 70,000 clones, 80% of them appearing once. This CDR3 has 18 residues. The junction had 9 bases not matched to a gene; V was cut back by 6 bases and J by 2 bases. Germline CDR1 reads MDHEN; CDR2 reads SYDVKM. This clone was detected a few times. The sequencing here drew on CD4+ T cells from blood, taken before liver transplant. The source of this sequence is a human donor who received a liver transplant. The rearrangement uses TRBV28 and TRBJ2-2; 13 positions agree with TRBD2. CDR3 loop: CASRYTSGRAPNTGELFF. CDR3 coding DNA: TGTGCCAGCAGGTACACTAGCGGGAGGGCCCCTAACACCGGGGAGCTGTTTTTT.